This T cell receptor (beta chain) was observed in a study of human T cells and chemical hapten exposure. Study-level information: The use of 2% DPC on approximately 2 cm by approximately 2 cm of upper inner arm skin constituted sensitization.

The CDR3 extends over 14 amino acids. V was shortened by 0 bases and J by 2 bases, with 7 bases between the two germline ends. Per the germline V gene, CDR1 is MNHNY and CDR2 is SVGAGI (reference sequence). The time point is: pre-sensitization, week 0. Treatment: therapeutic diphenylcyclopropenone sensitization with weekly scalp DPC. Each patch-test visit's blood sample preceded patch application. Within the library, unique molecular identifiers were attached to each individual cDNA molecule. Each CDR3 protein is one row after TCRdb ran MiXCR on the RACE reads. Among approximately 260,000 distinct CDR3 sequences listed, around 7.3% were seen once.

The sequenced sample was whole blood, obtained in connection with sensitization to the hapten diphenylcyclopropenone (DPC). J is TRBJ1-2 and V is TRBV6-6; D is uncertain. The TCR was taken from a man in his late teens or twenties with alopecia areata. Some clones in this sample may be carry-over from other donors' samples. The CDR3: CASSYSRRNYGYTF. The CDR3 nucleotides read TGTGCCAGCAGTTACTCGCGCCGGAACTATGGCTACACCTTC.